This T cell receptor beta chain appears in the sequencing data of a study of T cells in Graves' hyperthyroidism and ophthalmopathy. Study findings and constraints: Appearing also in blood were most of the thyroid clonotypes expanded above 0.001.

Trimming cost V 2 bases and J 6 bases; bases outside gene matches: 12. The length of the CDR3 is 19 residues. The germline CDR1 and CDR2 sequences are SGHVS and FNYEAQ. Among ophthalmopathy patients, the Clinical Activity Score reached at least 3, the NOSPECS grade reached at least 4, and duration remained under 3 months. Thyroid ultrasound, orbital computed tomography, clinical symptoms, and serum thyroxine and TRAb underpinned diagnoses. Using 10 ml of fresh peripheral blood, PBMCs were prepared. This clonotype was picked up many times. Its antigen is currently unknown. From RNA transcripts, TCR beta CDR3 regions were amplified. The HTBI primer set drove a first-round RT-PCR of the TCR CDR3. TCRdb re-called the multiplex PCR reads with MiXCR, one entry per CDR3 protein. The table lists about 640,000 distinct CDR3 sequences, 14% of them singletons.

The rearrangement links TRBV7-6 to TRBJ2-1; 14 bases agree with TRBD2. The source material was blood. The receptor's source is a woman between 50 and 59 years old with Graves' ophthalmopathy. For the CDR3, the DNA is TGTGCCAGCAGCTTATACGGGACTAGCGGGAGAGGGGGAACCAATGAGCAGTTCTTC. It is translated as CASSLYGTSGRGGTNEQFF.